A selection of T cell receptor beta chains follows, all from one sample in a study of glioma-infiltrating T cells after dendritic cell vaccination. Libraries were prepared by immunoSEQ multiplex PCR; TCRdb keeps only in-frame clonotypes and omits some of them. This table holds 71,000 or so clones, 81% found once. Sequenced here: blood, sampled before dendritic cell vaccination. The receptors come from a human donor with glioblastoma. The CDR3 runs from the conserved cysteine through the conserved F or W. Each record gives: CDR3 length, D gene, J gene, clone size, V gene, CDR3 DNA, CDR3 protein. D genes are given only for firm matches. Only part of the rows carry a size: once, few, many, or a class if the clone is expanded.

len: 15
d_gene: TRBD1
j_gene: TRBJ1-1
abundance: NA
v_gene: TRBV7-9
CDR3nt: TGTGCCAGCAGCCCACACACTCCGGGACAGGGGGTCTTTTTCTTT
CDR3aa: CASSPHTPGQGVFFF

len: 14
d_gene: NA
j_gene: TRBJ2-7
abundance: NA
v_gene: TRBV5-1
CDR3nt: TGCGCCAGCAGCTTGGGGTCAGGGGCTTACGAGCAGTACTTC
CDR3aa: CASSLGSGAYEQYF

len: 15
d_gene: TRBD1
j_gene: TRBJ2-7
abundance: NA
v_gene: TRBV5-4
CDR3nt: TGTGCCAGCAGCTCGGCGAATGACAGGGGGCTTGAGCAGTACTTC
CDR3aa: CASSSANDRGLEQYF

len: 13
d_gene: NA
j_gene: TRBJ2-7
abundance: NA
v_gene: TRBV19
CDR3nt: TGTGCCAGTAGTAAGGGAGGTCGCTACGAGCAGTACTTC
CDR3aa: CASSKGGRYEQYF

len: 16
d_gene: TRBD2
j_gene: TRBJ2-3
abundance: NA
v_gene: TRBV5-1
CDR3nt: TGCGCCAGCAGCTTCGCCGGGAGGGGAAGTTCAGATACGCAGTATTTT
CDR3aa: CASSFAGRGSSDTQYF

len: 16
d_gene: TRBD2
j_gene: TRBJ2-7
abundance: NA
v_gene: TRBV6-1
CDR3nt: TGTGCCAGCAGTGAAGGGCCTAGCGGGGCGTCCTACGAGCAGTACTTC
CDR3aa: CASSEGPSGASYEQYF

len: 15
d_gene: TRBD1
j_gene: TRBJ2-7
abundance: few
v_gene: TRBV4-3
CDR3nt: TGCGCCAGCAGCCGTACCGGGACAGGGCACTACGAGCAGTACTTC
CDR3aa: CASSRTGTGHYEQYF

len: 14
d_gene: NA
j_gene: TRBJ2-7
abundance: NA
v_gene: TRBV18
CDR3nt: TGTGCCAGCTCACCCCCAGAGGGAAACTACGAGCAGTACTTC
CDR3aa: CASSPPEGNYEQYF

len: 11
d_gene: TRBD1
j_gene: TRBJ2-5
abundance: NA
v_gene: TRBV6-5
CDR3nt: TGTGCCAGCGTGGGCGGGACAGGGAAGTACTTC
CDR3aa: CASVGGTGKYF

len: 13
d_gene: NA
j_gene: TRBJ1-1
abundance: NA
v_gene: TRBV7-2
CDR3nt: TGTGCCAGCAGCTTAAGCGGGGGAGATGAAGCTTTCTTT
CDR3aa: CASSLSGGDEAFF

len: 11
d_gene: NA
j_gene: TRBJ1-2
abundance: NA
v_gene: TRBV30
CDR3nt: TGTGCCCGTTCATCGGGATATGGCTACACCTTC
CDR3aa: CARSSGYGYTF

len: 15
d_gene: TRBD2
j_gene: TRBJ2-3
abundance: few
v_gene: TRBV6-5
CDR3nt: TGTGCCAGCAGCACCCTAGCGGGGAACACAGATACGCAGTATTTT
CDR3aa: CASSTLAGNTDTQYF

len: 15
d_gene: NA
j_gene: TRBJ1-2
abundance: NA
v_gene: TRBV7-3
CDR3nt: TGTGCCAGCAGCACAACAGGGTCTCCCGCCTATGGCTACACCTTC
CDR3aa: CASSTTGSPAYGYTF

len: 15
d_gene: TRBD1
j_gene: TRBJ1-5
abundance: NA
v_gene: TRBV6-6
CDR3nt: TGTGCCAGCAGTTACGCCACAGGGGGCAATCAGCCCCAGCATTTT
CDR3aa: CASSYATGGNQPQHF

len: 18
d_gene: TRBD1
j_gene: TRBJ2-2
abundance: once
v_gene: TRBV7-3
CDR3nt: TGTGCCAGCAGCCCCAAACGATCCGGGACAGCCAACACCGGGGAGCTGTTTTTT
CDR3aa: CASSPKRSGTANTGELFF

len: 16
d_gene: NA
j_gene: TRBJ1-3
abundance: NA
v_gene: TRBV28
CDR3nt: TGTGCCAGCAGTTCGAGCGGACTGCGCTCTGGAAACACCATATATTTT
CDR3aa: CASSSSGLRSGNTIYF

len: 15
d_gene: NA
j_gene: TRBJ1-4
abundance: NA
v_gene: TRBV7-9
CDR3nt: TGTGCCAGCAGCTTAGGCAGGGGTGAGGGTGAAAAACTGTTTTTT
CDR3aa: CASSLGRGEGEKLFF

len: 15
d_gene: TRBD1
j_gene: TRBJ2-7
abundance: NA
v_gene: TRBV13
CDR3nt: TGTGCCAGCAGCTCCCCCGGGACAGGGAACGTCGAGCAGTACTTC
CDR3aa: CASSSPGTGNVEQYF

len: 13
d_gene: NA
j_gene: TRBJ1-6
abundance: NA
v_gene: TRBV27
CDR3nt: TGTGCCAGCAGTTTAATCAGGGATTCACCCCTCCACTTT
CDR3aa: CASSLIRDSPLHF

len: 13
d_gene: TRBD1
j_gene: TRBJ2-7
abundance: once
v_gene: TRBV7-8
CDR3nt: TGTGCCAGCAGCGTGGGACAGTCCTACGAGCAGTACTTC
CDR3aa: CASSVGQSYEQYF

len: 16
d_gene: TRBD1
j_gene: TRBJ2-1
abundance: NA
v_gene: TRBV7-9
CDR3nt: TGTGCCAGCAGCTTAGGGGGGACAGGGGAATACAATGAGCAGTTCTTC
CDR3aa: CASSLGGTGEYNEQFF

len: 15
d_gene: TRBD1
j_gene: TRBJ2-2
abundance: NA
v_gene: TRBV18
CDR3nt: TGTGCCAGCTCACGACAGGGGGCGGATACCGGGGAGCTGTTTTTT
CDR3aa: CASSRQGADTGELFF

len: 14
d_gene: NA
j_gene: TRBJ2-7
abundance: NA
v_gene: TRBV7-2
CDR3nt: TGTGCCAGCAGCTTAGCGAGAGTTTCCTACGAGCAGTACTTC
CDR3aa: CASSLARVSYEQYF

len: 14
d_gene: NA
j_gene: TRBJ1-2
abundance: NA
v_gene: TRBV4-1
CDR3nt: TGCGCCAGCAGCCAGGGCAGGGCTAACTATGGCTACACCTTC
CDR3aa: CASSQGRANYGYTF

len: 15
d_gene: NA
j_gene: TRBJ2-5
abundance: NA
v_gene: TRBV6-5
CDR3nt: TGTGCCAGCAGTCACCGGGACACCCCCCAAGAGACCCAGTACTTC
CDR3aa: CASSHRDTPQETQYF

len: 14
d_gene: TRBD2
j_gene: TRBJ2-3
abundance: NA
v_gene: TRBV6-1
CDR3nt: TGTGCCAGCACCCCTAGCGGACCCACAGATACGCAGTATTTT
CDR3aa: CASTPSGPTDTQYF

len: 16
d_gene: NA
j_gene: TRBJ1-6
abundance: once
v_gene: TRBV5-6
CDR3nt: TGTGCCAGCAGCCCTCAGACAGCTAACTTAAATTCACCCCTCCACTTT
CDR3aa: CASSPQTANLNSPLHF

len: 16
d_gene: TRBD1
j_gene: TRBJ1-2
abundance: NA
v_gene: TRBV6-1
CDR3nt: TGTGCCAGCAGTGAAGACGTCGACAGGGCCCTGTATGGCTACACCTTC
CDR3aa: CASSEDVDRALYGYTF

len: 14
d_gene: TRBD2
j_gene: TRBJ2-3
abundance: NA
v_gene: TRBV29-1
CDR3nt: TGCAGCGCCACCGGGACTAGCGCGCCAGATACGCAGTATTTT
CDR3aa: CSATGTSAPDTQYF

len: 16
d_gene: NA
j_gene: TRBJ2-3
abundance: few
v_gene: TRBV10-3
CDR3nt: TGTGCCACCGCAGCGAACGGACTAACGAACACAGATACGCAGTATTTT
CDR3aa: CATAANGLTNTDTQYF

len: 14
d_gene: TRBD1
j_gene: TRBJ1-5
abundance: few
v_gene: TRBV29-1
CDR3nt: TGCAGCGTTGGTGATCAGGGGGCCGGTCAGCCCCAGCATTTT
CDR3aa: CSVGDQGAGQPQHF

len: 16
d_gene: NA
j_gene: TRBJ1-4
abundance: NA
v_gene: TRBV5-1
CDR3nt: TGCGCCAGCAGCTCGGGACATGACAGCTTTAATGAAAAACTGTTTTTT
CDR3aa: CASSSGHDSFNEKLFF

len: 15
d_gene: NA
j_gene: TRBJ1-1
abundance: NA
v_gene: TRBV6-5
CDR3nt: TGTGCCAGCAGTGCTACCAGGGAAAAGGACACTGAAGCTTTCTTT
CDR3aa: CASSATREKDTEAFF

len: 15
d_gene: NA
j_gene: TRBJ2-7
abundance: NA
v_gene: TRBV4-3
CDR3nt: TGCGCCAGCAGCCAAGTCGGGGGACAGCCTGGAAGGATGTACTTC
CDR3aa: CASSQVGGQPGRMYF

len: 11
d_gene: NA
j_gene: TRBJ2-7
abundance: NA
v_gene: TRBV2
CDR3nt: TGTGCCGGGGGGGGCGTTGGAGAGCAGTACTTC
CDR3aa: CAGGGVGEQYF

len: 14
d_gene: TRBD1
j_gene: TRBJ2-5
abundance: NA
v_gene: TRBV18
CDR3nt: TGTGCCAGCTCACCCGGACAGGGCCAAGAGACCCAGTACTTC
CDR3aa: CASSPGQGQETQYF